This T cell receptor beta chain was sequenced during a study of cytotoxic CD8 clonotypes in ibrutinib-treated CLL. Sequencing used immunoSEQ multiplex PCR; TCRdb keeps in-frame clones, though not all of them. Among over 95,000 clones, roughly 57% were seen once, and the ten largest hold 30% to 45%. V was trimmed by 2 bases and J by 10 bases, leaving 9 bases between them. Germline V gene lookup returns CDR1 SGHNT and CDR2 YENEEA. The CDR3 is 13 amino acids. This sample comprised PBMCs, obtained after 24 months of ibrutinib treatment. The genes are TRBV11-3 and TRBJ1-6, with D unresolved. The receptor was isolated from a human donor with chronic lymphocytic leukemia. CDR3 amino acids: CASSLLLYSPLHF. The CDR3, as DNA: TGTGCCAGCAGCTTACTCCTTTACTCACCCCTCCACTTT.